These 15 T cell receptor beta chains originate from one sample sequenced in a study of blood T cell repertoires in COVID-19. Profiling relied on immunoSEQ multiplex PCR, and the TCRdb table lists in-frame clones only, not all of them. Here the sample spans 210,000 or so clones, roughly four fifths being singletons. Sequenced input: PBMCs or T cells enriched from blood (not recorded which). The receptors stem from a woman aged 45 to 65 who had been exposed to COVID-19.

This rearrangement joins TRBV6-5 to TRBJ1-1, with D possibly matching TRBD1 (6 bases). Germline values: CDR1 MNHEY, CDR2 SVGAGI. The germline V and J ends were trimmed by 8 bases and 10 bases, with 20 bases remaining between them. The CDR3 has 13 amino acids. DNA for the CDR3: TGTGCCAGCGGACCCGGACAGACCTTAAGAGCTTTCTTT. This gives the protein CASGPGQTLRAFF.

The chain is built from TRBV5-1 and TRBJ1-1; the D is unclear. In germline, CDR1 is SGHRS, CDR2 YFSETQ. V was shortened by 2 bases and J by 0 bases, with 14 bases between the two germline ends. The CDR3 loop spans 16 amino acids. CDR3 nucleotide sequence: TGCGCCAGCAGCTTCGATACGGGTGCTATGAACACTGAAGCTTTCTTT. Amino acids: CASSFDTGAMNTEAFF.

DNA for the CDR3: TGTGCCACCAGCAGAGTGAGGACTAGGACTGCCGAGCAGTACTTC. Its translation: CATSRVRTRTAEQYF. The V gene is TRBV15, the J gene TRBJ2-7, with 7 bases aligning to TRBD2. With V trimmed by 1 base and J by 6 bases, 9 bases remained unmatched. In germline, CDR1 is LNHNV, CDR2 YYDKDF (reference sequence). CDR3 length: 15 amino acids.

The chain recombines TRBV12-5 with TRBJ1-6; D is undetermined. Germline CDR1 reads LGHNT; CDR2 reads FRNRAP. V shed 0 bases and J shed 10 bases, with 13 bases lying between them. This CDR3 comprises 15 residues. This CDR3 is CASGLVLTERSPLHF. The CDR3 DNA reads as TGTGCTAGTGGTTTGGTACTGACGGAGCGGTCACCCCTCCACTTT.

This chain connects TRBV9 to TRBJ1-2, with a possible D match to TRBD1 (5 bases). V shed 4 bases and J shed 7 bases, with 11 bases lying between them. Germline values: CDR1 SGDLS, CDR2 YYNGEE. The CDR3 spans 12 residues. CDR3 nucleotide sequence: TGTGCCAGCAGCCGCAGGGTTTCTGGCTACACCTTC. Its protein product is CASSRRVSGYTF.

The rearrangement joins TRBV7-9 to TRBJ2-3, with 10 bases aligning to TRBD1. CDR1 and CDR2 from the germline V gene are SEHNR and FQNEAQ (reference sequence). This CDR3 has 16 amino acids. After removal of 1 base from V and 3 bases from J, the junction contained 4 bases not matched to a gene. The CDR3 reads CASSLGGTGATDTQYF. The CDR3 DNA follows: TGTGCCAGCAGCTTAGGAGGGACAGGGGCGACAGATACGCAGTATTTT.

V and J are TRBV6-5 and TRBJ2-7; TRBD1 is a possible D gene (5 bases). Germline lookup yields CDR1 MNHEY and CDR2 SVGAGI. The CDR3 spans 14 residues. V lost 7 bases, J lost 4 bases, and 17 bases lay in between. The CDR3 DNA reads as TGTGCCAGCACACTCGGACACCCTCCATACGAGCAGTACTTC. Translating gives CASTLGHPPYEQYF.

The chain has TRBV3-1 (or the pseudogene TRBV3-2) and TRBJ1-6; D unclear. V lost 1 base and J 9 bases, leaving 10 bases between the germline ends. The germline gives CDR1 LGHDT, CDR2 YNNKEL (reference sequence). CDR3 length: 14 residues. CDR3 region: CASSQVVASSPLHF. The DNA for the CDR3 is TGTGCCAGCAGCCAAGTAGTCGCGTCTTCACCCCTCCACTTT.

The chain links TRBV6-5 to TRBJ1-1, with D tentatively TRBD1 (5 bases). V was cut by 5 bases and J by 5 bases, with 12 bases left in between. CDR1 and CDR2 from the germline V gene are MNHEY and SVGAGI. This CDR3 contains 13 residues. The CDR3 region is CASSLQEGTEAFF. The CDR3 DNA sequence: TGTGCCAGCAGTCTACAGGAGGGTACTGAAGCTTTCTTT.

The chain employs TRBV20-1 and TRBJ2-7, with D possibly matching TRBD1 (5 bases). Trimming took 3 bases from V and 4 from J, leaving 22 bases between them. CDR1 and CDR2 (germline): DFQATT, SNEGSKA (reference sequence). This CDR3 has 16 residues. CDR3 bases: TGCAGTGCTAGTGGGGCCCCTGGTTCCCCACCTTACGAGCAGTACTTC. Its protein is CSASGAPGSPPYEQYF.

This chain's CDR3 is CSVVTASYGYTF. CDR3 DNA sequence: TGCAGCGTCGTGACAGCTAGCTATGGCTACACCTTC. V is TRBV29-1 and J is TRBJ1-2; D possibly corresponds to TRBD1 (5 bases). This CDR3 is 12 amino acids long. The germline V gene has CDR1 SQVTM and CDR2 ANQGSEA. Trimming cost V 6 bases and J 4 bases, with 12 bases left between them. Combining the CDR3 with reference TRBV29-1 and TRBJ1-2 gives the whole variable domain SAVISQKPSRDICQRGTSLTIQCQVDSQVTMMFWYRQQPGQSLTLIATANQGSEATYESGFVIDKFPISRPNLTFSTLTVSNMSPEDSSIYLCSVVTASYGYTFGSGTRLTVV.

This rearrangement joins TRBV15 to TRBJ1-4, with D hard to call. V was clipped by 3 bases and J by 7 bases, with 15 bases between them. Germline CDR1 LNHNV, CDR2 YYDKDF (reference sequence). The CDR3 sequence is 15 residues long. The CDR3 protein is CATSSRNERGEKLFF. CDR3 nucleotide sequence: TGTGCCACCAGCAGCAGAAACGAGCGCGGTGAAAAACTGTTTTTT.

The chain employs TRBV5-6 and TRBJ1-1; tentatively, D is TRBD1 (6 bases). This CDR3 has 15 residues. Germline CDR1 is SGHDT and CDR2 is YYEEEE. The V gene lost 4 bases and the J gene lost 5 bases, with 18 bases spanning the gap. The CDR3, as DNA: TGTGCCAGCAGCCTCAGTACAGGGTGGGTAACTGAAGCTTTCTTT. Amino acid sequence: CASSLSTGWVTEAFF.

The chain combines TRBV13 with TRBJ1-3; tentatively, D is TRBD1 (6 bases). V lost 5 bases to trimming and J lost 0 bases, with 11 bases between them. Germline CDR1 reads PRHDT; CDR2 reads FYEKMQ (reference sequence). The CDR3 consists of 15 residues. Written as DNA, the CDR3 is TGTGCCAGCAGCCTGGGGGGGCACTCTGGAAACACCATATATTTT. It yields the protein CASSLGGHSGNTIYF.

V is TRBV2 and J is TRBJ2-2; perhaps TRBD2 as D (5 bases). The V end was cut by 2 bases, the J end by 5 bases, with 6 bases between. This CDR3 has 13 amino acids. The V gene's germline CDR1 is SNHLY and CDR2 FYNNEI. The CDR3 nucleotides are TGTGCCAGCAGTGAACCGGGAACCGGGGAGCTGTTTTTT. It translates to CASSEPGTGELFF.